The 5 T cell receptor beta chains given below trace back to one sample, sequenced in a study of glioma-infiltrating T cells. Using RNA template, CDR3s of TCR alpha and beta were amplified with iRepertoire arm-PCR. TCRdb called the multiplex PCR reads again in MiXCR, with one record for every CDR3 protein. Here the sample spans about 400,000 distinct CDR3 sequences, 35% to 45% being singletons. The specimen was glioma tissue, nonneoplastic brain tissue, or PBMCs (not recorded which). All receptors come from a human donor with low-grade glioma or glioblastoma, undergoing nonglioma brain surgery, or in good health (not recorded which).

The CDR3 reads CSAREENNYGYTF. In DNA form, the CDR3 reads TGCAGTGCTAGAGAGGAAAATAACTATGGCTACACCTTC. V gene TRBV20-1 combines with J gene TRBJ1-2; D ambiguous. CDR3 length: 13 amino acids. Germline V gene lookup returns CDR1 DFQATT and CDR2 SNEGSKA (reference sequence). Trimming took 0 bases from V and 1 from J, leaving 6 bases between them.

This clonotype was observed at least ten times. The rearrangement uses TRBV27 and TRBJ1-1; possible D gene TRBD1, 5 bases. Trimming pared 1 base from V and 6 bases from J, leaving 12 bases between. Per germline, CDR1 MNHEY and CDR2 SMNVEV (reference sequence). The CDR3 is 14 residues long. The CDR3, as DNA: TGTGCCAGCAGTTTATTGAGGGGAGGGTCTGAAGCTTTCTTT. The encoded protein is CASSLLRGGSEAFF.

This clonotype was observed a handful of times. The chain uses TRBV27 and TRBJ2-2; no reliable D call. This CDR3 has 13 amino acids. V lost 6 bases and J lost 1, with 6 bases in between. The germline V gene has CDR1 MNHEY and CDR2 SMNVEV (reference sequence). This CDR3 is CASRRWNTGELFF. The DNA of the CDR3 is TGTGCCAGCAGAAGATGGAACACCGGGGAGCTGTTTTTT.

This clonotype appeared many times. The chain has TRBV6-1 and TRBJ2-3, with D tentatively TRBD2 (5 bases). V was shortened by 4 bases and J by 0 bases, with 14 bases between the two germline ends. From germline, CDR1 is MNHNS and CDR2 SASEGT. This CDR3 has 16 amino acids. The CDR3 nucleotides read TGTGCCAGCAGTGGAGGGTTGGGCCTTAGCACAGATACGCAGTATTTT. It encodes CASSGGLGLSTDTQYF.

The chain joins TRBV20-1 to TRBJ2-7; 10 nucleotides line up with TRBD2. The CDR3 spans 15 residues. Germline V lookup: CDR1 DFQATT, CDR2 SNEGSKA (reference sequence). Germline trimming cut 7 bases from V and 1 base from J; bases unmatched to any gene: 10. CDR3 bases: TGCAGTGTTACTACCGGGACTAGCGAGTCCTACGAGCAGTACTTC. Protein sequence: CSVTTGTSESYEQYF.